This TCR beta chain came from a study of blood T cell repertoires in COVID-19. Study overall: Whether acute or convalescent, the COVID-19 samples came from the United States, Italy and Spain. T cells, B-cell-depleted T cells, or PBMCs supplied cDNA or gDNA.

In the original processing: Amplification from reference gene primers served as the basis for estimated nucleated cell counts. Here immunoSEQ multiplex PCR was the method, and the copy in TCRdb shows in-frame clones only, minus some. Clonal size and the V and J genes are those of that table, whereas D and trimming came from the DNA. Here the sample spans around 270,000 clones, about 88% being singletons. The V segment lost 8 bases and the J segment 2 bases; nucleotides outside the gene matches: 9. The CDR3 length is 14 residues. Germline CDR1 and CDR2: MNHEY and SMNVEV (reference sequence). The sample holds one count of this clone.

The chain employs TRBV27 and TRBJ2-7, with TRBD1 identical over 7 bases. The sequence was obtained from a man between 60 and 75 years old who had recovered from COVID-19. Material for sequencing was peripheral blood. CDR3 residues: CASSEVGQPYEQYF. DNA of the CDR3: TGTGCCAGCTCCGAGGTGGGACAGCCCTACGAGCAGTACTTC.